Each of the 32 T cell receptor beta chains below was sequenced from the same sample in a study of T cell responses to AZD1222 COVID-19 vaccine. The method was immunoSEQ multiplex PCR; TCRdb's version includes in-frame clones alone and lacks a portion of them. The data contain more than 85,000 clones, approximately 90% of them singletons. This material consisted of peripheral blood, taken on day 0 of AZD1222 vaccination. All receptors come from an adult in good health.

This chain uses TRBV30 with TRBJ2-1, with 12 bases aligning to TRBD2. Germline assignment: CDR1 GTSNPN and CDR2 SVGIG (reference sequence). With 0 bases clipped from V and 4 bases from J, the junction kept 10 bases outside the gene matches. This CDR3 region has 18 residues. Written as DNA, the CDR3 is TGTGCCTGGAGTGTACGGAGGACTAGCGGGGTGGGTTACAATGAGCAGTTCTTC. Translated, it gives CAWSVRRTSGVGYNEQFF.

The chain joins TRBV7-9 to TRBJ1-1; D remains ambiguous. Germline CDR1 and CDR2: SEHNR and FQNEAQ (reference sequence). This CDR3 spans 16 amino acids. Trimming took off 7 bases at V and 1 base at J, with 19 bases between the two ends. Here the CDR3 reads CASNPGKVIGNTEAFF. In nucleotides, the CDR3 is TGTGCCAGCAATCCCGGGAAGGTCATCGGGAACACTGAAGCTTTCTTT.

The rearrangement joins TRBV19 to TRBJ2-6; the D gene is possibly TRBD1 (5 bases). Trimming removed 5 bases from V and 2 bases from J, with 13 bases in between. CDR1 LNHDA and CDR2 SQIVND come from the germline V gene (reference sequence). The CDR3 runs 16 residues. The CDR3 loop reads CASSPWGEPGANVLTF. The CDR3 coding sequence is TGTGCCAGTAGTCCCTGGGGCGAGCCTGGGGCCAACGTCCTGACTTTC.

The sample holds a few counts of this clone. The chain's CDR3 is CASSPGDSEVSEQYF. CDR3 sequence (DNA): TGTGCCAGCAGTCCGGGTGATAGTGAGGTTTCCGAGCAGTACTTC. The chain carries TRBV28 and TRBJ2-7; D gene unclear. This CDR3 spans 15 amino acids. Between the trimmed V and J ends, which lost 5 bases and 6 bases, there was a span of 20 bases. Germline lookup yields CDR1 MDHEN and CDR2 SYDVKM.

This chain links TRBV2 with TRBJ2-7, with D possibly matching TRBD2 (5 bases). The length of the CDR3 is 14 residues. CDR1 and CDR2 from the germline V gene are SNHLY and FYNNEI. V was shortened by 3 bases and J by 3 bases, with 12 bases between the two germline ends. In DNA, the CDR3 is TGTGCCAGCAGTGATTCCAGCGGCCGCTACGAGCAGTACTTC. This encodes CASSDSSGRYEQYF.

The gene calls are TRBV27 and TRBJ2-5; TRBD1 agrees at 11 bases. Germline CDR1 reads MNHEY; CDR2 reads SMNVEV (reference sequence). Trimming removed 5 bases from V and 4 bases from J; junction bases left unmatched: 6. The CDR3 contains 15 residues. The CDR3 sequence: CASSLGTGGRETQYF. CDR3 in DNA: TGTGCCAGCAGTCTCGGGACAGGGGGTCGAGAGACCCAGTACTTC.

The chain has TRBV5-1 and TRBJ1-4, with D perhaps TRBD1 (5 bases). With 4 bases removed from V and 0 bases from J, the gap between germline ends came to 13 bases. Per germline, CDR1 SGHRS and CDR2 YFSETQ. The CDR3 has 16 residues. DNA of the CDR3: TGCGCCAGCAGCAACCTCGGGACGGCAACTAATGAAAAACTGTTTTTT. Translating it yields CASSNLGTATNEKLFF. The complete variable domain, with remaining parts taken from reference TRBV5-1 and TRBJ1-4, reads KAGVTQTPRYLIKTRGQQVTLSCSPISGHRSVSWYQQTPGQGLQFLFEYFSETQRNKGNFPGRFSGRQFSNSRSEMNVSTLELGDSALYLCASSNLGTATNEKLFFGSGTQLSVL.

The chain uses TRBV27 and TRBJ2-2; possible D gene TRBD2, 6 bases. Per germline, CDR1 MNHEY and CDR2 SMNVEV (reference sequence). V was shortened by 4 bases and J by 2 bases, with 11 bases between the two germline ends. The CDR3 has 15 residues. CDR3 sequence: CASSSGTHNTGELFF. The CDR3, as DNA: TGTGCCAGCAGTTCCGGGACTCACAACACCGGGGAGCTGTTTTTT.

The rearrangement links TRBV9 to TRBJ2-5; the D gene is possibly TRBD2 (5 bases). Germline values: CDR1 SGDLS, CDR2 YYNGEE. V dropped 4 bases and J dropped 2 bases, with 12 bases sitting between them. This CDR3 region has 14 residues. CDR3 DNA sequence: TGTGCCAGCAGCCGGGCCGGAGGACAAGAGACCCAGTACTTC. It yields the protein CASSRAGGQETQYF.

J is TRBJ2-7 and V is TRBV7-8; TRBD2 is a possible D gene (5 bases). The CDR3 is made up of 14 amino acids. The germline gives CDR1 SGHVS, CDR2 FQNEAQ. Trimming took off 2 bases at V and 3 bases at J, with 11 bases between the two ends. The CDR3 nucleotides are TGTGCCAGCAGCTTAAAACGGACTGACTACGAGCAGTACTTC. Its protein product is CASSLKRTDYEQYF.

Comments on this clone: A junction end diverges from the germline sequence, so it may reflect a read error. The V call is TRBV12-3 or TRBV12-4, the J call TRBJ2-5, with D possibly matching TRBD2 (6 bases). The CDR3 is 13 residues long. CDR3 bases: TGTGCCAGCAGTGGTCTAGCGCAAGGGACCCAGTACTTC. This gives the protein CASSGLAQGTQYF.

J is TRBJ2-7 and V is TRBV18, with TRBD1 matching over 9 bases. V was pared by 3 bases and J by 4 bases, with 4 bases of the junction left unmatched. Germline V gene lookup returns CDR1 KGHSH and CDR2 LQKENI. The CDR3 extends over 14 amino acids. CDR3 residues: CASSPRDRAYEQYF. Here the CDR3 DNA reads TGTGCCAGCTCACCCCGGGACAGGGCGTACGAGCAGTACTTC.

The genes are TRBV18 and TRBJ2-2; D is uncertain. There are 15 residues in the CDR3. V was pared by 3 bases and J by 5 bases, with 13 bases between. Germline loops: CDR1 KGHSH, CDR2 LQKENI. The CDR3 DNA reads TGTGCCAGCTCACCGGCTGTAGTAGGGACCGGGGAGCTGTTTTTT. Its protein is CASSPAVVGTGELFF.

DNA of the CDR3: TGTGCCAGCAGCCCGGGACAGGGGAATTCACCCCTCCACTTT. It specifies CASSPGQGNSPLHF. J is TRBJ1-6 and V is TRBV3-1 (or the pseudogene TRBV3-2); 10 bases are a match to TRBD1. CDR3 length equals 14 residues. CDR1 LGHDT and CDR2 YNNKEL come from the germline V gene (reference sequence). V lost 4 bases, J lost 7 bases, and 1 base stayed unmatched.

V is TRBV5-1 and J is TRBJ1-3, with D possibly being TRBD1 (5 bases). Germline CDR1 SGHRS, CDR2 YFSETQ. The CDR3 extends over 14 amino acids. V lost 6 bases and J 3 bases, leaving 13 bases between the germline ends. CDR3 loop: CASTRGAGGNTIYF. In nucleotides, the CDR3 is TGCGCCAGCACTAGAGGGGCTGGTGGAAACACCATATATTTT.

This clone was seen a handful of times. The chain links TRBV18 to TRBJ2-5, with D possibly being TRBD2 (5 bases). Deletions cut 6 bases from V and 4 bases from J, with 9 bases between. Germline V lookup: CDR1 KGHSH, CDR2 LQKENI. This CDR3 is 12 amino acids long. The CDR3 nucleotides read TGTGCCAGCTCGCGAGCGGCAGAGACCCAGTACTTC. Its translation: CASSRAAETQYF.

V usage is TRBV27 and J usage is TRBJ1-3; the D is unclear. V was trimmed by 11 bases and J by 0 bases, leaving 11 bases between them. CDR3 length: 13 residues. Germline loops: CDR1 MNHEY, CDR2 SMNVEV (reference sequence). The CDR3 DNA is TGTGCCTCACATTCTCTCTCTGGAAACACCATATATTTT. Protein sequence: CASHSLSGNTIYF.

Here the CDR3 reads CASKPSTGNTIYF. In nucleotides, the CDR3 is TGTGCCAGCAAACCCTCTACTGGAAACACCATATATTTT. The chain joins TRBV2 to TRBJ1-3; D not resolved. V dropped 7 bases and J dropped 2 bases, with 9 bases sitting between them. CDR1 and CDR2 (germline): SNHLY, FYNNEI. This CDR3 contains 13 residues.

The V gene is TRBV5-1, the J gene TRBJ1-3; weak D call: TRBD1 (5 bases). There are 16 residues in the CDR3. The V end was cut by 1 base, the J end by 4 bases, with 15 bases between. Looked up from germline, CDR1 is SGHRS and CDR2 is YFSETQ. In nucleotides, the CDR3 is TGCGCCAGCAGCTTGCTTGGGACCGCCGGAGGAAACACCATATATTTT. Its translation is CASSLLGTAGGNTIYF.

The chain links TRBV3-1 (or the pseudogene TRBV3-2) to TRBJ2-7, with 11 nucleotides matching TRBD2. Germline-derived CDR1 and CDR2 are LGHDT and YNNKEL (reference sequence). The CDR3 is made up of 15 amino acids. V was clipped by 3 bases and J by 5 bases; unmatched bases: 6. Here the CDR3 DNA reads TGTGCCAGCAGCCACTTAGCGGGAGGGCCGAACGAGCAGTACTTC. This sequence encodes CASSHLAGGPNEQYF.

The gene calls are TRBV18 and TRBJ2-1, with 8 bases fitting TRBD2. The CDR3 extends over 17 amino acids. In germline, CDR1 is KGHSH, CDR2 LQKENI. V lost 0 bases, J lost 4 bases, and 8 bases stayed unmatched. CDR3 DNA: TGTGCCAGCTCACCACCGGGCGCGGGAGGAGGGTACAATGAGCAGTTCTTC. It encodes CASSPPGAGGGYNEQFF.

V usage is TRBV3-1 (or the pseudogene TRBV3-2) and J usage is TRBJ2-5; D is undetermined. Germline V gives CDR1 LGHDT, CDR2 YNNKEL (reference sequence). This CDR3 contains 14 residues. Deletions cut 1 base from V and 5 bases from J, with 11 bases between. The CDR3 loop is CASSQGSDGETQYF. CDR3 coding DNA: TGTGCCAGCAGCCAAGGATCAGACGGGGAGACCCAGTACTTC.

CDR3 DNA: TGTGCCAGCAGTTCCACAGGGGGCGTTCGCTATGGCTACACCTTC. Translating it yields CASSSTGGVRYGYTF. The chain links TRBV11-2 to TRBJ1-2; 9 positions match TRBD1. From germline, CDR1 is SGHAT and CDR2 FQNNGV. The CDR3 is 15 amino acids. Trimming at V came to 6 bases and at J to 4 bases, leaving 9 bases not matched to a gene.

The chain employs TRBV12-3 or TRBV12-4 and TRBJ2-7, with unresolved D. V lost 5 bases to trimming and J lost 4 bases, with 9 bases between them. The CDR3 length is 12 residues. The CDR3 loop is CASSPRFYEQYF. DNA for the CDR3: TGTGCCAGCAGTCCCAGGTTTTACGAGCAGTACTTC.

This sequence joins TRBV30 and TRBJ2-3; TRBD2 matches at 7 bases. The trim removed 0 bases at V and 2 bases at J, leaving 5 bases unmatched. The CDR3 consists of 15 residues. CDR1 GTSNPN and CDR2 SVGIG come from the germline V gene (reference sequence). The CDR3 DNA reads TGTGCCTGGAGTGTGGTAGCGGGCCTCACAGATACGCAGTATTTT. This translates into CAWSVVAGLTDTQYF.

The chain uses TRBV28 and TRBJ1-1; possible D gene TRBD1, 5 bases. The length of the CDR3 is 14 residues. Germline CDR1 MDHEN, CDR2 SYDVKM. V was clipped by 3 bases and J by 1 base, with 9 bases between them. As DNA, the CDR3 is TGTGCCAGCAGTTTGCACAGGCAGAACACTGAAGCTTTCTTT. This encodes CASSLHRQNTEAFF.

The chain joins TRBV7-2 to TRBJ1-1, with 9 bases identical to TRBD1. The trim removed 6 bases at V and 0 bases at J, leaving 5 bases unmatched. Germline V CDR1 and CDR2: SGHTA, FQGNSA. This CDR3 contains 15 residues. The CDR3 coding sequence is TGTGCCAGCAGAAAGGGACAGGGTATGAACACTGAAGCTTTCTTT. Translated, it gives CASRKGQGMNTEAFF.

The rearrangement links TRBV28 to TRBJ1-2; D is uncertain. The CDR3 loop spans 10 amino acids. V was trimmed by 6 bases and J by 6 bases, leaving 5 bases between them. CDR1 and CDR2 from the germline V gene are MDHEN and SYDVKM. The CDR3 DNA reads TGTGCCAGCAGGGATGATGGCTACACCTTC. This encodes CASRDDGYTF.

This chain links TRBV6-5 with TRBJ2-5, with D perhaps TRBD1 (6 bases). The V gene's germline CDR1 is MNHEY and CDR2 SVGAGI. Trimming pared 5 bases from V and 5 bases from J, leaving 9 bases between. The CDR3 spans 12 residues. DNA for the CDR3: TGTGCCAGCAGTACAGGGAGCGAGACCCAGTACTTC. It codes for CASSTGSETQYF.

The chain employs TRBV4-3 and TRBJ2-7; 10 nucleotides match TRBD1. Germline V CDR1 and CDR2: LGHNA, YSLEER. CDR3 length: 16 amino acids. V dropped 0 bases and J dropped 2; count of bases not matched to a gene: 4. The CDR3 DNA reads as TGCGCCAGCAGCCAAGACCAAGGACAGGGGGCCTACGAGCAGTACTTC. The encoded protein is CASSQDQGQGAYEQYF.

This chain uses TRBV28 with TRBJ1-1, with a possible D match to TRBD1 (6 bases). In germline, CDR1 is MDHEN, CDR2 SYDVKM. The CDR3 is 16 residues long. V was trimmed by 2 bases and J by 4 bases, leaving 17 bases between them. Here the CDR3 reads CASSLRGGTGGTEAFF. In DNA form, the CDR3 reads TGTGCCAGCAGTTTAAGGGGGGGAACCGGCGGCACTGAAGCTTTCTTT.

V and J are TRBV7-4 and TRBJ2-7, with unresolved D. The CDR3 totals 16 residues. Germline V gives CDR1 SGHVT, CDR2 SQSDAQ. The V gene lost 5 bases and the J gene lost 2 bases, with 19 bases spanning the gap. CDR3 coding DNA: TGTGCCAGCAGCCCCTATCCCGGCAGCGCAGCCTACGAGCAGTACTTC. This gives the protein CASSPYPGSAAYEQYF.